Below, 17 T cell receptor beta chains from the same sample are listed, as sequenced in a study of blood T cell repertoires in COVID-19. Only in-frame clones appear in the TCRdb table, and some are missing; sequencing was by immunoSEQ multiplex PCR. In the table there are more than 35,000 clones, approximately 84% of which are singletons. Sequencing was performed on peripheral blood. The receptors originated from a man aged 45-65 years with active or convalescent COVID-19.

V usage is TRBV27 and J usage is TRBJ1-4, with no clear D. Germline V gene sequence: CDR1 MNHEY, CDR2 SMNVEV (reference sequence). The CDR3 length is 15 residues. Trimming removed 3 bases at V and 4 bases at J, with 12 bases between. DNA of the CDR3: TGTGCCAGCAGTTTTTATCTGGCAAATAATGAAAAACTGTTTTTT. Protein: CASSFYLANNEKLFF.

This sequence joins TRBV5-1 and TRBJ2-3, with a weak D call TRBD2 (5 bases). Per germline, CDR1 SGHRS and CDR2 YFSETQ. The CDR3 length is 16 residues. V lost 0 bases to trimming and J lost 3 bases, with 14 bases between them. This CDR3 is CASSLAWGVGTDTQYF. DNA for the CDR3: TGCGCCAGCAGCTTGGCCTGGGGAGTTGGGACAGATACGCAGTATTTT.

The chain is built from TRBV13 and TRBJ1-1; D perhaps matches TRBD1 (6 bases). Per the germline V gene, CDR1 is PRHDT and CDR2 is FYEKMQ (reference sequence). Trimming removed 6 bases from V and 4 bases from J, with 18 bases in between. This CDR3 is built from 15 residues. DNA of the CDR3: TGTGCCAGCAGTCCCCGTGGGGGGGGCGGCACTGAAGCTTTCTTT. This gives the protein CASSPRGGGGTEAFF. Based on the CDR3 plus reference TRBV13 and TRBJ1-1, the full variable domain is AAGVIQSPRHLIKEKRETATLKCYPIPRHDTVYWYQQGPGQDPQFLISFYEKMQSDKGSIPDRFSAQQFSDYHSELNMSSLELGDSALYFCASSPRGGGGTEAFFGQGTRLTVV.

The V gene is TRBV20-1, the J gene TRBJ2-7, with D maybe TRBD2 (7 bases). This CDR3 comprises 15 residues. Germline CDR1 and CDR2: DFQATT and SNEGSKA (reference sequence). With 3 bases removed from V and 3 bases from J, the gap between germline ends came to 18 bases. The CDR3 reads CSASGGGTGFYEQYF. The CDR3 DNA follows: TGCAGTGCTAGTGGGGGGGGCACCGGCTTCTACGAGCAGTACTTC.

This clone occurred a few times. The rearrangement links TRBV28 to TRBJ2-5; TRBD2 aligns across 8 bases. Trimming took 2 bases from V and 4 from J; bases not matched to a gene: 6. The CDR3 length is 15 residues. Germline assignment: CDR1 MDHEN and CDR2 SYDVKM. CDR3 amino acids: CASSLPGGARETQYF. CDR3 DNA: TGTGCCAGCAGTTTACCCGGGGGGGCGCGAGAGACCCAGTACTTC.

In its sample, this clone was seen a few times. V gene TRBV19 combines with J gene TRBJ1-2; 12 bases fit TRBD1. Germline V gene sequence: CDR1 LNHDA, CDR2 SQIVND (reference sequence). V gave up 3 bases and J gave up 8 bases; unmatched junction bases: 4. The CDR3 consists of 14 residues. The CDR3 region is CASSMGQGAEGYTF. CDR3 nucleotide sequence: TGTGCCAGTAGTATGGGACAGGGGGCAGAAGGCTACACCTTC.

The V and J genes are TRBV19 and TRBJ2-3; TRBD1 is a possible D gene (6 bases). Trimming took off 3 bases at V and 6 bases at J, with 19 bases between the two ends. The CDR3 loop spans 16 amino acids. The germline CDR1 and CDR2 sequences are LNHDA and SQIVND (reference sequence). The CDR3 DNA is TGTGCCAGTAGTATGGGCGCCGGACAGACTGGGGATACGCAGTATTTT. The encoded protein is CASSMGAGQTGDTQYF.

The chain combines TRBV9 with TRBJ2-1, with 10 bases fitting TRBD2. V shed 0 bases and J 6 bases; nucleotides not matched to a gene: 3. CDR3 length equals 15 residues. The V gene's germline CDR1 is SGDLS and CDR2 YYNGEE. This CDR3 is CASSVVAGGTNEQFF. For the CDR3, the DNA is TGTGCCAGCAGCGTAGTAGCGGGGGGTACCAATGAGCAGTTCTTC.

The CDR3 region has the DNA TGTGCTAGTGGTTTGAGGAACACAGGGGAGACTGAAGCTTTCTTT. Translated, it gives CASGLRNTGETEAFF. The rearrangement links TRBV12-5 to TRBJ1-1, with 7 bases lining up with TRBD1. The CDR3 contains 15 residues. J lost 5 bases, V lost 2 bases, and 8 bases had no gene match. The germline V gene has CDR1 LGHNT and CDR2 FRNRAP. Variable domain in full (rest from reference TRBV12-5 and TRBJ1-1): DARVTQTPRHKVTEMGQEVTMRCQPILGHNTVFWYRQTMMQGLELLAYFRNRAPLDDSGMPKDRFSAEMPDATLATLKIQPSEPRDSAVYFCASGLRNTGETEAFFGQGTRLTVV.

The chain employs TRBV3-1 (or the pseudogene TRBV3-2) and TRBJ2-7, with a tentative D call TRBD2 (6 bases). CDR1 and CDR2 from the germline V gene are LGHDT and YNNKEL (reference sequence). V was trimmed by 1 base and J by 7 bases, leaving 14 bases between them. The CDR3 is made up of 14 amino acids. This chain's CDR3 is CASSQVARAGEQYF. The CDR3 coding sequence is TGTGCCAGCAGCCAAGTGGCGCGGGCGGGAGAGCAGTACTTC.

V usage is TRBV18 and J usage is TRBJ1-1; 10 positions match TRBD1. With V trimmed by 2 bases and J by 0 bases, 9 bases remained unmatched. Per germline, CDR1 KGHSH and CDR2 LQKENI. There are 18 residues in the CDR3. CDR3 in amino acids: CASSPEGQTGGMNTEAFF. DNA for the CDR3: TGTGCCAGCTCACCAGAGGGTCAGACAGGGGGCATGAACACTGAAGCTTTCTTT.

The chain joins TRBV5-6 to TRBJ2-7, with TRBD1 as a possible D gene (6 bases). In germline, CDR1 is SGHDT, CDR2 YYEEEE. The CDR3 contains 12 residues. V was shortened by 0 bases and J by 6 bases, with 7 bases between the two germline ends. The CDR3 bases are TGTGCCAGCAGCTTGGGAGGGGGCGAGCAGTACTTC. It codes for CASSLGGGEQYF.

CDR3 nucleotide sequence: TGTGCCAGCAGCACTAGCGGGGGCATCACCGGGGAGCTGTTTTTT. The encoded protein is CASSTSGGITGELFF. The chain recombines TRBV3-1 (or the pseudogene TRBV3-2) with TRBJ2-2, with TRBD2 matching 11 bases. V lost 5 bases, J lost 4 bases, and 3 bases stayed unmatched. Germline assignment: CDR1 LGHDT and CDR2 YNNKEL (reference sequence). The CDR3 covers 15 residues.

This clone was counted a few times. This chain links TRBV6-5 with TRBJ2-2; TRBD1 aligns across 11 bases. Germline V CDR1 and CDR2: MNHEY, SVGAGI. CDR3 size: 14 residues. V shed 6 bases and J 6 bases; nucleotides not matched to a gene: 3. CDR3 nucleotides: TGTGCCAGCAGGGGACAGGGGGATGCCGGGGAGCTGTTTTTT. Its protein is CASRGQGDAGELFF.

The chain has TRBV24-1 and TRBJ1-1; D is possibly TRBD1 (5 bases). CDR1 and CDR2 (germline): KGHDR, SFDVKD. Trimming cost V 12 bases and J 6 bases, with 16 bases left between them. The CDR3 consists of 12 residues. In DNA form, the CDR3 reads TGTGCCTCCCCCCAGGGTAGAGCTGAAGCTTTCTTT. Encoded protein: CASPQGRAEAFF.

This clone showed up just once. The chain joins TRBV4-2 to TRBJ2-1; 11 bases map to TRBD2. CDR1 is LGHNA, CDR2 YNFKEQ, per germline. With V trimmed by 4 bases and J by 7 bases, 6 bases remained unmatched. The CDR3 loop spans 15 amino acids. CDR3 sequence: CASSPGTSGGNEQFF. The CDR3 DNA reads TGTGCCAGCAGCCCCGGGACTAGCGGTGGGAATGAGCAGTTCTTC.

The chain combines TRBV7-2 with TRBJ1-1; no clear D. The V end was cut by 3 bases, the J end by 4 bases, with 9 bases between. This CDR3 is 13 amino acids long. Per the germline V gene, CDR1 is SGHTA and CDR2 is FQGNSA. In DNA, the CDR3 is TGTGCCAGCAGCTTCCGGGGTCGCACTGAAGCTTTCTTT. Translation gives CASSFRGRTEAFF.